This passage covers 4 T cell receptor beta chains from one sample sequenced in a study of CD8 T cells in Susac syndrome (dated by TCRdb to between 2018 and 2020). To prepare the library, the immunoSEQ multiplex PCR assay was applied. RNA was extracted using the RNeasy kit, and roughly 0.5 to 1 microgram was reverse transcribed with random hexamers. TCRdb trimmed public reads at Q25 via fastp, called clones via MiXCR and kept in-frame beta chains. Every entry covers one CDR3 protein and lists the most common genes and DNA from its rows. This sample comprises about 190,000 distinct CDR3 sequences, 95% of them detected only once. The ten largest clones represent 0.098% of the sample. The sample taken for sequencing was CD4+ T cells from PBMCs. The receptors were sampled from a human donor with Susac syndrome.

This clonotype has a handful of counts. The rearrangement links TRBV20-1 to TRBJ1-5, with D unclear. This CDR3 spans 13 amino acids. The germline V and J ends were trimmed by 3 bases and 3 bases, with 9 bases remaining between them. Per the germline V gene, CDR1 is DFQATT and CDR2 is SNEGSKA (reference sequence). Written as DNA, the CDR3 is TGCAGTGCTAGTTCTGGAAACAATCAGCCCCAGCATTTT. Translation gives CSASSGNNQPQHF.

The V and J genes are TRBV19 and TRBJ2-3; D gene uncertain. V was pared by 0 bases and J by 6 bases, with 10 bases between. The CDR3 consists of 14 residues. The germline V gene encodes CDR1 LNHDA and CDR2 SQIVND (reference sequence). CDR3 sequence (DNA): TGTGCCAGTAGTATAGATCTTATTTCGGATACGCAGTATTTT. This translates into CASSIDLISDTQYF.

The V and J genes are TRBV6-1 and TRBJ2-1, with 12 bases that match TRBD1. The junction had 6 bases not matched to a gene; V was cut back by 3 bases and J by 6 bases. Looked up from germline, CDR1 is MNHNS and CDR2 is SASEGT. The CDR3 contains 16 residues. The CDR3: CASSDPPGQGANEQFF. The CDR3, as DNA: TGTGCCAGCAGTGATCCTCCGGGACAGGGGGCCAATGAGCAGTTCTTC.

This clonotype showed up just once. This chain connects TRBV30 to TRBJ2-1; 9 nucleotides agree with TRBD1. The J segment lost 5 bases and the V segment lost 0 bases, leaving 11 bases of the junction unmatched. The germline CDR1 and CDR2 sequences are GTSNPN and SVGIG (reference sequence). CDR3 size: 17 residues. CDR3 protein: CAWSVPWGQGGNNEQFF. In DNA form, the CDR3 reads TGTGCCTGGAGTGTACCATGGGGACAGGGAGGAAACAATGAGCAGTTCTTC.